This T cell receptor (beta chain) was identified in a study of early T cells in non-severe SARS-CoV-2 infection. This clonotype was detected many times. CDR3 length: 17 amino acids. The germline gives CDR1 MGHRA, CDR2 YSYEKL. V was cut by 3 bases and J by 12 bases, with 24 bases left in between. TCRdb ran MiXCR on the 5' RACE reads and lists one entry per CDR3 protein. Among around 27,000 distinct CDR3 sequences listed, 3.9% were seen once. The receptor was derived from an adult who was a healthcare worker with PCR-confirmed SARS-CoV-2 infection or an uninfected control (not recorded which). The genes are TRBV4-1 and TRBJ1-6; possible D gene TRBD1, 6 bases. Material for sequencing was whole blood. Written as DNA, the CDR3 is TGCGCCAGCAGCCACCCAACAGTGGGACAAGGTATCGAACCCCTCCACTTT. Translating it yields CASSHPTVGQGIEPLHF.